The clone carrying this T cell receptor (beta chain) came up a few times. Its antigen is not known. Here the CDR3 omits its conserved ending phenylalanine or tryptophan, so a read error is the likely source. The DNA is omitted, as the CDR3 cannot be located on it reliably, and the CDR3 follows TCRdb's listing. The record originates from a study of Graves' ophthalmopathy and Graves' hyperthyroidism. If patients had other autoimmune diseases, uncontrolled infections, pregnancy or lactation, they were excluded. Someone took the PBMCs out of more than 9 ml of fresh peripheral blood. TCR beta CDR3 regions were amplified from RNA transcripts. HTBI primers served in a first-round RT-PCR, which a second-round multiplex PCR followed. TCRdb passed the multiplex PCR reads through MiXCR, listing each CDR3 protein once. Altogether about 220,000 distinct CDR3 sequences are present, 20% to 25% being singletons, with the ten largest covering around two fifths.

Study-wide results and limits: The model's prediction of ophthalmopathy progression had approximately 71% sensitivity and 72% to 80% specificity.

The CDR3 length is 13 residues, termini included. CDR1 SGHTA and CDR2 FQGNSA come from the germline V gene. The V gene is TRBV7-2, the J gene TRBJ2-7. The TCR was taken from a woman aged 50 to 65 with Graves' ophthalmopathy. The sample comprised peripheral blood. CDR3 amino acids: CASSLSPTVIEGS.